These 18 T cell receptor beta chains were sequenced from one sample in a study of spatial heterogeneity in lung cancer. Indicated time point: sample taken at primary tumor resection. TCRdb passed the 5' RACE reads through MiXCR, listing each CDR3 protein once. Of about 1,300 distinct CDR3 sequences listed, 6% to 7.5% are singletons. The sample consisted of normal lung tissue next to the tumor, taken at surgery. The receptors shown here come from a male donor with early-stage non-small cell lung cancer.

In its sample, this clonotype ranks as medium-sized (0.01 to 0.1%). This chain connects TRBV21-1 to TRBJ2-1; TRBD2, the table's D call, was not compared with the DNA. TRBV21-1 counts as a pseudogene. The CDR3 spans 19 residues. CDR3 sequence: CASSKRPNHPSGRADEQFF. Written as DNA, the CDR3 is TGTGCCAGCAGCAAACGGCCAAACCACCCTAGCGGGAGGGCTGATGAGCAGTTCTTC.

Relative to its sample, this clonotype is medium-sized (0.01 to 0.1%). CDR3 region: CASSLSQGQFF. DNA of the CDR3: TGCGCCAGCAGCTTATCGCAGGGGCAGTTCTTC. V and J are TRBV5-1 and TRBJ2-1; possibly TRBD1 for D (5 bases). Germline V gene lookup returns CDR1 SGHRS and CDR2 YFSETQ. The V gene lost 2 bases and the J gene lost 12 bases, with 9 bases spanning the gap. This CDR3 contains 11 residues.

This clonotype is labeled medium-sized. The chain recombines TRBV20-1 with TRBJ1-4; D is possibly TRBD1 (6 bases). CDR3 length: 14 amino acids. The ends were cut back, 6 bases at V and 5 bases at J, with 16 bases in the middle. Germline V gene lookup returns CDR1 DFQATT and CDR2 SNEGSKA (reference sequence). The CDR3 sequence: CSAVPDRRNEKLFF. CDR3 bases: TGCAGTGCCGTCCCGGACAGAAGAAATGAAAAACTGTTTTTT.

Judged by abundance, this clonotype is medium-sized. V gene TRBV11-2 combines with J gene TRBJ2-1; no firm D call. The CDR3 sequence is 12 residues long. V was shortened by 5 bases and J by 7 bases, with 9 bases between the two germline ends. The V gene's germline CDR1 is SGHAT and CDR2 FQNNGV. For the CDR3, the DNA is TGTGCCAGCAGCAAAGAGAGGAATGAGCAGTTCTTC. It encodes CASSKERNEQFF.

This clonotype is medium-sized in the sample. V usage is TRBV18 and J usage is TRBJ1-1; tentatively, D is TRBD1 (5 bases). V lost 0 bases and J 6 bases, leaving 11 bases between the germline ends. The CDR3 is 14 residues long. Germline values: CDR1 KGHSH, CDR2 LQKENI. This CDR3 is CASSPPGRAAEAFF. The CDR3 nucleotides are TGTGCCAGCTCACCACCCGGCAGGGCAGCTGAAGCTTTCTTT.

A few counts support this clonotype. The chain links TRBV5-1 to TRBJ1-1, with D unclear. This CDR3 has 13 amino acids. Germline V gives CDR1 SGHRS, CDR2 YFSETQ. The V end was cut by 4 bases, the J end by 4 bases, with 11 bases between. CDR3 DNA: TGCGCCAGCAGCCAGCGCCCGAGCACTGAAGCTTTCTTT. Protein: CASSQRPSTEAFF.

This sequence joins TRBV25-1 and TRBJ1-6, with 7 bases identical to TRBD1. From germline, CDR1 is MGHDK and CDR2 SYGVNS. This CDR3 contains 16 residues. The J segment lost 7 bases and the V segment lost 3 bases, leaving 9 bases of the junction unmatched. The CDR3 loop reads CASSDLPGQQNSPLHF. In DNA, the CDR3 is TGTGCCAGCAGTGACCTTCCGGGACAGCAAAATTCACCCCTCCACTTT.

By share, this clonotype ranks as large. The rearrangement uses TRBV2 and TRBJ2-7; D remains unclear. Looked up from germline, CDR1 is SNHLY and CDR2 is FYNNEI. This CDR3 contains 13 residues. The V end lost 3 bases, the J end lost 1 base, and 7 bases lay between the germline ends. The CDR3 loop is CASSDVVSYEQYF. The CDR3 DNA reads TGTGCCAGCAGTGATGTGGTTTCCTACGAGCAGTACTTC.

Relative to its sample, this clonotype is large. Here the CDR3 DNA reads TGCAGTGCTAGGCCCTTGGACATTCTATCCTACGAGCAGTACTTC. Translated: CSARPLDILSYEQYF. This chain connects TRBV20-1 to TRBJ2-7; TRBD1 is a possible D gene (5 bases). Germline V CDR1 and CDR2: DFQATT, SNEGSKA (reference sequence). Trimming cost V 3 bases and J 1 base, with 16 bases left between them. The CDR3 loop spans 15 amino acids.

By proportion, this clonotype is medium-sized (0.01 to 0.1%). The V gene is TRBV28, the J gene TRBJ1-2; the match to TRBD1 covers 8 bases. J gave up 7 bases and V 3 bases, and 7 bases lay outside the gene matches. This CDR3 contains 14 residues. Germline-derived CDR1 and CDR2 are MDHEN and SYDVKM. The CDR3 nucleotides read TGTGCCAGCAGTTTGCGGACAGGGAGGGCTGGCTACACCTTC. Its translation is CASSLRTGRAGYTF.

This clonotype ranks as medium-sized. The chain carries TRBV7-6 and TRBJ2-1, with D perhaps given as TRBD1 or TRBD2 (5 bases each). Looked up from germline, CDR1 is SGHVS and CDR2 is FNYEAQ. V was cut by 7 bases and J by 5 bases, with 12 bases left in between. The CDR3 length is 13 residues. The CDR3 sequence: CASTLGPHNEQFF. The CDR3, as DNA: TGTGCCAGCACCCTGGGACCCCACAATGAGCAGTTCTTC.

This clonotype is judged large (0.1 to 1%). The chain employs TRBV3-2 and TRBJ1-5; the D call of TRBD1 is as the table states it, not checked on the DNA. TRBV3-2 corresponds to a pseudogene. This CDR3 region has 14 residues. CDR3 sequence (DNA): TGTGCCAGCCGGTGGCAGGGGGTCAGTCAGCCCCAGCATTTT. Amino acids: CASRWQGVSQPQHF.

By share, this clonotype ranks as large (0.1 to 1%). The V and J genes are TRBV20-1 and TRBJ2-1; D is unclear. CDR3 length equals 10 residues. Germline V gives CDR1 DFQATT, CDR2 SNEGSKA (reference sequence). Trimming left V 5 bases short and J 14 bases short, with 13 bases between. The CDR3 here is CSAFGPKEFF. The CDR3 coding sequence is TGCAGTGCTTTCGGCCCGAAGGAGTTCTTC.

In its sample, this clonotype is medium-sized. The gene calls are TRBV15 and TRBJ2-3, with 9 bases fitting TRBD2. This CDR3 has 15 amino acids. Germline values: CDR1 LNHNV, CDR2 YYDKDF (reference sequence). After removal of 0 bases from V and 4 bases from J, the junction contained 2 bases not matched to a gene. CDR3 in amino acids: CATSRELAGSDTQYF. CDR3 in DNA: TGTGCCACCAGCAGAGAACTAGCGGGTTCAGATACGCAGTATTTT.

This clonotype was recorded many times. The V call is TRBV12-5, the J call TRBJ2-3, with D perhaps TRBD2 (6 bases). The CDR3 has 17 amino acids. V gave up 7 bases and J gave up 0 bases, with 20 bases separating them. The germline V gene encodes CDR1 LGHNT and CDR2 FRNRAP. CDR3 residues: CASALGLASDSTDTQYF. The CDR3 coding sequence is TGTGCTAGTGCCCTTGGGCTAGCGAGCGATAGCACAGATACGCAGTATTTT.

The rearrangement joins TRBV27 to TRBJ2-1, with 8 positions matching TRBD1. The CDR3 has 15 amino acids. Germline values: CDR1 MNHEY, CDR2 SMNVEV (reference sequence). With V trimmed by 3 bases and J by 8 bases, 9 bases remained unmatched. In DNA, the CDR3 is TGTGCCAGCAGTTTCATGGCGGCAGGGGGCCATGAGCAGTTCTTC. It yields the protein CASSFMAAGGHEQFF.

In its sample, this clonotype ranks as large. The chain uses TRBV11-2 and TRBJ2-2; 7 nucleotides agree with TRBD1. Germline V CDR1 and CDR2: SGHAT, FQNNGV. The CDR3 length is 14 residues. With V trimmed by 1 base and J by 6 bases, 2 bases remained unmatched. CDR3 in DNA: TGTGCCAGCAGCTTAGGACAGGGCTCCGGGGAGCTGTTTTTT. Protein: CASSLGQGSGELFF.

The chain couples TRBV12-3 or TRBV12-4 to TRBJ2-3; D call uncertain. The V gene lost 3 bases and the J gene lost 6 bases, with 13 bases spanning the gap. The CDR3 runs 14 residues. CDR3 amino acids: CASSLVYSSDTQYF. The DNA of the CDR3 is TGTGCCAGCAGTTTGGTGTATAGTAGCGATACGCAGTATTTT.